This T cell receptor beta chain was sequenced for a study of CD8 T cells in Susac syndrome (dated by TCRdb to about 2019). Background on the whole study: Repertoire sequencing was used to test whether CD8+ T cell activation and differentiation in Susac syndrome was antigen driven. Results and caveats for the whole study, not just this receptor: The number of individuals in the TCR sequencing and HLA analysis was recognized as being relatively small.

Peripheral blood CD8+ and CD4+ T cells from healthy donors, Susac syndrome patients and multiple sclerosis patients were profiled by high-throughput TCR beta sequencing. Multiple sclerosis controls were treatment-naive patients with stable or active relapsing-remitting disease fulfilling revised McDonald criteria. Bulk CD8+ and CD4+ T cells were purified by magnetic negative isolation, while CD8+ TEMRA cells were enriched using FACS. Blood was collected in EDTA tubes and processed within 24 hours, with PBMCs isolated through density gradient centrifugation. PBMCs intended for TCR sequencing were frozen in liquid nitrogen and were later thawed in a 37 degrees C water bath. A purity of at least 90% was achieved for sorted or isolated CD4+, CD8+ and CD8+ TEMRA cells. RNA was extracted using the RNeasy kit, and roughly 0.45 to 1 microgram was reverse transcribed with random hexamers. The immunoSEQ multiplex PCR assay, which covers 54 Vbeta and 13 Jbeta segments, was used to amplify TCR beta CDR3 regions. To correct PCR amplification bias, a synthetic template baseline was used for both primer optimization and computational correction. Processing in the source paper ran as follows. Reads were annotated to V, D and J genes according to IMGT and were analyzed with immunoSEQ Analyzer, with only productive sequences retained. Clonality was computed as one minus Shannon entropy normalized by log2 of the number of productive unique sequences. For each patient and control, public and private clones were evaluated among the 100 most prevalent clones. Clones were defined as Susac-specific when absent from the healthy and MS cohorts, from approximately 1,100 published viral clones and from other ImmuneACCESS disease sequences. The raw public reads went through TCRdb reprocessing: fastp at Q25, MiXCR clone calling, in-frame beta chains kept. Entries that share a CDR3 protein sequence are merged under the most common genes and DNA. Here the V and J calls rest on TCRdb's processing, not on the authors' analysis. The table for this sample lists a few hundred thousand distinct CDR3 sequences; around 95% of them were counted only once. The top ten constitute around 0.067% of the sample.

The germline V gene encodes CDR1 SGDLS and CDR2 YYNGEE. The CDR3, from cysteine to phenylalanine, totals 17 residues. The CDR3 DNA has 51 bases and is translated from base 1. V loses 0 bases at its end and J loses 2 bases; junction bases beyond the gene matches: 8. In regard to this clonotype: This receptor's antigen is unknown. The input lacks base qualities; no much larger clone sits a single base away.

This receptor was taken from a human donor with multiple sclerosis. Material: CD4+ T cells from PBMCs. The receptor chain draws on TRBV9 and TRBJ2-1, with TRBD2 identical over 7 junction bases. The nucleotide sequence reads TGTGCCAGCAGCGTAGCCAGCAGCGGGGTCGCCTACAATGAGCAGTTCTTC. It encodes CASSVASSGVAYNEQFF.